Following are 14 T cell receptor beta chains from one sample sequenced in a study of T cells in Graves' hyperthyroidism and ophthalmopathy (dated by TCRdb to the late 2010s). The library was built by means of multiplex PCR. The sequencer listed for this sample is Illumina HiSeq 2000. The TCR beta CDR3 regions were amplified from RNA transcripts. A first-round RT-PCR of the TCR CDR3 used the HTBI primer set with the Qiagen OneStep RT-PCR kit. Using fastp at Q25 and MiXCR, TCRdb reprocessed the public reads and kept productive beta chains. Every entry covers one CDR3 protein and lists the most common genes and DNA from its rows. The sample data list approximately 510,000 distinct CDR3 sequences, and approximately 49% of these were observed just once. Of the sample, about 43% is held by the ten largest clones. Sequencing was done on a sample of peripheral blood or thyroid tissue (not recorded which). The source of these receptors is an adult woman with Graves' disease, either hyperthyroidism or ophthalmopathy (not recorded which).

In its sample, this clonotype was seen a few times. This sequence joins TRBV7-9 and TRBJ2-7; the D gene is possibly TRBD1 (6 bases). Germline V gene data show CDR1 as SEHNR and CDR2 as FQNEAQ (reference sequence). The ends were cut back, 6 bases at V and 2 bases at J, with 17 bases in the middle. This CDR3 is 15 amino acids long. The CDR3 loop is CASSPPGRGPYEQYF. Here the CDR3 DNA reads TGTGCCAGCAGTCCCCCGGGCAGGGGACCCTACGAGCAGTACTTC. The full variable domain, completed using reference TRBV7-9 and TRBJ2-7, is DTGVSQNPRHKITKRGQNVTFRCDPISEHNRLYWYRQTLGQGPEFLTYFQNEAQLEKSRLLSDRFSAERPKGSFSTLEIQRTEQGDSAMYLCASSPPGRGPYEQYFGPGTRLTVT.

Comments on this clonotype: One base away lies a much larger clone, so this may be a sequencing read error. The V call is TRBV12-3 or TRBV12-4, the J call TRBJ1-4; the D is unclear. CDR3 size: 11 residues. CDR3 DNA sequence: TGTGCCAGCAGTTTTAATGGAAAACTGTTTTTT. Protein sequence: CASSFNGKLFF.

The chain recombines TRBV11-1 with TRBJ2-7; D ambiguous. V was shortened by 5 bases and J by 2 bases, with 10 bases between the two germline ends. This CDR3 comprises 13 residues. Germline V CDR1 and CDR2: SGHAT, FQDESV (reference sequence). CDR3 region: CASSRMAAYEQYF. In nucleotides, the CDR3 is TGTGCCAGCAGCCGCATGGCCGCCTACGAGCAGTACTTC.

There are many counts of this clonotype. This rearrangement joins TRBV7-2 to TRBJ2-7; 7 positions match TRBD2. CDR1 and CDR2 from the germline V gene are SGHTA and FQGNSA. This CDR3 contains 15 residues. The V and J ends lost 1 base and 3 bases, in that order; junction bases with no gene match: 6. The CDR3 loop reads CASSLEGRALYEQYF. The CDR3 DNA sequence: TGTGCCAGCAGCTTAGAAGGGAGGGCCCTCTACGAGCAGTACTTC.

The chain is built from TRBV7-9 and TRBJ2-7, with a weak D call TRBD1 (5 bases). Trimming shortened V by 2 bases and J by 6 bases, and 14 bases separated the two germline ends. Germline loops: CDR1 SEHNR, CDR2 FQNEAQ (reference sequence). The CDR3 covers 14 residues. CDR3 bases: TGTGCCAGCAGCTTACAGGGTGGTAGCCGCGAGCAGTACTTC. Protein sequence: CASSLQGGSREQYF.

This rearrangement joins TRBV7-8 to TRBJ2-5; perhaps TRBD2 as D (5 bases). The CDR3 runs 13 residues. Germline-derived CDR1 and CDR2 are SGHVS and FQNEAQ. V was clipped by 6 bases and J by 2 bases, with 10 bases between them. The CDR3 bases are TGTGCCAGCAGAGTCCGGGATCAAGAGACCCAGTACTTC. It yields the protein CASRVRDQETQYF. Together with reference TRBV7-8 and TRBJ2-5, the CDR3 gives the full variable domain: GAGVSQSPRYKVAKRGQDVALRCDPISGHVSLFWYQQALGQGPEFLTYFQNEAQLDKSGLPSDRFFAERPEGSVSTLKIQRTQQEDSAVYLCASRVRDQETQYFGPGTRLLVL.

The chain recombines TRBV7-8 with TRBJ2-7; a weak D match, TRBD2 (7 bases). This CDR3 is 19 amino acids long. Germline V CDR1 and CDR2: SGHVS, FQNEAQ. V gave up 1 base and J gave up 3 bases, with 25 bases separating them. Here the CDR3 reads CASSLEGRGVGDIGYEQYF. CDR3 bases: TGTGCCAGCAGCTTAGAGGGACGGGGGGTCGGGGACATCGGCTACGAGCAGTACTTC.

This clonotype was seen ten or more times. This chain links TRBV4-3 with TRBJ2-5, with a possible D match to TRBD1 (6 bases). Germline CDR1 LGHNA, CDR2 YSLEER. V was shortened by 0 bases and J by 4 bases, with 6 bases between the two germline ends. CDR3 length equals 13 residues. In DNA form, the CDR3 reads TGCGCCAGCAGCCAAGAAGGGGGAGAGACCCAGTACTTC. Amino acids: CASSQEGGETQYF.

This clonotype was picked up a small number of times. V usage is TRBV7-2 and J usage is TRBJ2-5, with no clear D. Trimming took 7 bases from V and 5 from J, leaving 14 bases between them. The length of the CDR3 is 13 residues. In germline, CDR1 is SGHTA, CDR2 FQGNSA. The CDR3 region is CASTRAQEETQYF. The CDR3 region has the DNA TGTGCCAGCACCCGGGCACAAGAGGAGACCCAGTACTTC.

This clonotype occurred a few times. The J gene is TRBJ2-1, the V gene TRBV12-3 or TRBV12-4; D not resolved. The V end lost 6 bases, the J end lost 7 bases, and 10 bases lay between the germline ends. The CDR3 totals 12 residues. Written as DNA, the CDR3 is TGTGCCAGCAGCTGGATGCAAAATGAGCAGTTCTTC. Residues: CASSWMQNEQFF.

The rearrangement links TRBV4-3 to TRBJ1-1; weak D call: TRBD1 (5 bases). The CDR3 totals 18 residues. CDR1 and CDR2 from the germline V gene are LGHNA and YSLEER. Trimming took off 5 bases at V and 3 bases at J, with 25 bases between the two ends. The CDR3 DNA reads TGCGCCAGCAGCTTTGGTTATGGGGGATTATTGGGTGACACTGAAGCTTTCTTT. Encoded protein: CASSFGYGGLLGDTEAFF.

The V and J genes are TRBV18 and TRBJ1-2, with unresolved D. Germline assignment: CDR1 KGHSH and CDR2 LQKENI. V lost 6 bases and J 5 bases, leaving 7 bases between the germline ends. The CDR3 runs to 11 residues. CDR3 sequence (DNA): TGTGCCAGCTCTGGTCTATATGGCTACACCTTC. Its translation: CASSGLYGYTF.

The V and J genes are TRBV7-9 and TRBJ1-4; D is uncertain. The V gene's germline CDR1 is SEHNR and CDR2 FQNEAQ (reference sequence). This CDR3 is 13 amino acids long. V lost 1 base, J lost 5 bases, and 5 bases lay in between. The CDR3 DNA reads TGTGCCAGCAGCTTAGGTCGCAATGAAAAACTGTTTTTT. It specifies CASSLGRNEKLFF.

This clonotype has more than one count but fewer than ten. The rearrangement links TRBV2 to TRBJ2-7; 9 nucleotides match TRBD2. The CDR3 is 16 amino acids. CDR1 and CDR2 (germline): SNHLY, FYNNEI. Germline trimming cut 3 bases from V and 5 bases from J; bases unmatched to any gene: 11. CDR3 sequence: CASSDVGREGQHEQYF. The CDR3 DNA reads as TGTGCCAGCAGTGACGTCGGGCGGGAGGGCCAGCACGAGCAGTACTTC.